This TCR beta chain was recorded in a study of T cells in Graves' hyperthyroidism and ophthalmopathy. What was amplified from RNA transcripts were TCR beta CDR3 regions. In the first-round RT-PCR of the TCR CDR3, the HTBI primer set was used. TCRdb re-called the multiplex PCR reads through MiXCR, storing one row per CDR3 protein. The sample includes 650,000 to 800,000 distinct CDR3 sequences, roughly 45% seen only once; the top ten take less than 9.5%. Worth noting for this clonotype: Its antigen is unknown.

Broader study findings: The model anticipated ophthalmopathy a median approximately 6.5 months pre-onset.

Lactation, pregnancy, other autoimmune disease or uncontrolled infection excluded patients. The diagnostic basis comprised clinical symptoms, serum thyroxine and TRAb, thyroid ultrasound and orbital computed tomography. The CDR3 runs to 16 residues. Germline CDR1 is SEHNR and CDR2 is FQNEAQ (reference sequence). V was trimmed by 3 bases and J by 0 bases, leaving 12 bases between them. The V call is TRBV7-9, the J call TRBJ1-3; no reliable D call. This TCR came from an adult man with Graves' disease, either hyperthyroidism or ophthalmopathy (not recorded which). Material: peripheral blood or thyroid tissue (not recorded which). The CDR3 is CASSLAQALSGNTIYF. Here the CDR3 DNA reads TGTGCCAGCAGCTTGGCCCAGGCTCTCTCTGGAAACACCATATATTTT.